Below are 16 T cell receptor beta chains sequenced from a single sample in a study of T cells in Graves' hyperthyroidism and ophthalmopathy. The TCR beta CDR3 regions underwent amplification using RNA transcripts as the source. The HTBI set primed first-round TCR CDR3 RT-PCR. TCRdb ran MiXCR on the multiplex PCR reads and lists one entry per CDR3 protein. The data contain 500,000 to 550,000 distinct CDR3 sequences, less than 25% of them singletons. Sequencing was carried out using blood. These receptors all come from a man between 18 and 35 years old with Graves' hyperthyroidism.

This clonotype was picked up many times. V and J are TRBV4-1 and TRBJ1-1; a weak D match, TRBD1 (6 bases). CDR1 is MGHRA, CDR2 YSYEKL, per germline. The CDR3 has 14 residues. V was pared by 4 bases and J by 0 bases, with 9 bases between. The CDR3, as DNA: TGCGCCAGCAGCCCAGGGGATTTGAACACTGAAGCTTTCTTT. Protein sequence: CASSPGDLNTEAFF.

This clonotype showed up many times. The chain has TRBV29-1 and TRBJ2-7, with D unresolved. CDR3 length: 11 residues. V gave up 7 bases and J gave up 4 bases, with 11 bases separating them. The germline V gene encodes CDR1 SQVTM and CDR2 ANQGSEA. This CDR3 reads CSAAHGYEQYF. DNA for the CDR3: TGCAGCGCCGCACACGGTTACGAGCAGTACTTC.

This clonotype was seen many times. This chain links TRBV7-9 with TRBJ2-7, with TRBD1 identical over 9 bases. V dropped 2 bases and J dropped 9; count of bases not matched to a gene: 11. The CDR3 is 15 amino acids. Germline CDR1 SEHNR, CDR2 FQNEAQ (reference sequence). CDR3 sequence: CASSLSGTGMVRQYF. The DNA of the CDR3 is TGTGCCAGCAGCTTATCCGGGACAGGGATGGTGAGGCAGTACTTC.

There are many counts of this clonotype. J is TRBJ2-2 and V is TRBV9; D is uncertain. CDR1 is SGDLS and CDR2 is YYNGEE in the germline V gene. V gave up 0 bases and J gave up 0 bases, with 9 bases separating them. This CDR3 is built from 16 residues. The CDR3 reads CASSVEAESNTGELFF. As DNA, the CDR3 is TGTGCCAGCAGCGTAGAGGCGGAGTCGAACACCGGGGAGCTGTTTTTT.

This clonotype was observed a handful of times. The chain combines TRBV12-3 or TRBV12-4 with TRBJ2-7; unclear D gene. The CDR3 has 14 residues. V shed 2 bases and J shed 8 bases, with 16 bases lying between them. The CDR3 reads CASSLSLALSKQYF. The CDR3 nucleotides read TGTGCCAGCAGTTTATCCCTCGCACTGAGCAAGCAGTACTTC.

Many counts were recorded for this clonotype. J is TRBJ1-2 and V is TRBV12-3 or TRBV12-4, with D perhaps matching TRBD1 (6 bases). The CDR3 consists of 16 residues. V lost 6 bases and J lost 0, with 17 bases in between. The CDR3 nucleotides are TGTGCCAGCAGCTGGGGGGCGTTGATTTCTAACTATGGCTACACCTTC. This encodes CASSWGALISNYGYTF.

This clonotype was seen many times. V gene TRBV28 combines with J gene TRBJ1-1, with unresolved D. The ends were cut back, 3 bases at V and 1 base at J, with 12 bases in the middle. In germline, CDR1 is MDHEN, CDR2 SYDVKM. The CDR3 loop spans 15 amino acids. The CDR3 sequence is CASSFTHRGNTEAFF. In nucleotides, the CDR3 is TGTGCCAGCAGTTTCACCCATCGGGGGAACACTGAAGCTTTCTTT.

This clonotype turned up a few times. It is likely a read error, because the conserved phenylalanine at the end of the CDR3 is missing. This sequence joins TRBV4-2 and TRBJ1-1; possible D gene TRBD1, 5 bases. This CDR3 is 16 amino acids long. Germline V gene data show CDR1 as LGHNA and CDR2 as YNFKEQ. The V end lost 0 bases, the J end lost 1 base, and 12 bases lay between the germline ends. The chain's CDR3 is CASSQDLGRENTEAFS. In DNA, the CDR3 is TGTGCCAGCAGCCAAGATCTTGGCAGGGAGAACACTGAAGCTTTCTCT.

This clonotype was seen a handful of times. The junction does not match germline at one end; this may be a read error. The J gene is TRBJ2-7, the V gene TRBV12-3 or TRBV12-4; a weak D match, TRBD2 (5 bases). The CDR3 has 12 amino acids. The CDR3 nucleotides are TGTGCCAGCTCGGGGTTATCCTACGAGCAGTGCTTC. Translating it yields CASSGLSYEQCF.

The CDR3 reads CASSPPTTPAVGYTF. The CDR3 nucleotides are TGTGCCAGCAGTCCCCCGACAACCCCTGCCGTCGGCTACACCTTC. The rearrangement joins TRBV28 to TRBJ1-2; no reliable D call. V was clipped by 5 bases and J by 8 bases, with 21 bases between them. Germline assignment: CDR1 MDHEN and CDR2 SYDVKM. CDR3 size: 15 residues.

This clonotype was seen more than once but under ten times. V gene TRBV20-1 combines with J gene TRBJ1-2; D gene ambiguous. This CDR3 is 10 amino acids long. Trimming cost V 5 bases and J 8 bases, with 9 bases left between them. Germline CDR1 DFQATT, CDR2 SNEGSKA (reference sequence). CDR3: CSAWEGGYTF. The CDR3 DNA sequence: TGCAGTGCTTGGGAAGGGGGCTACACCTTC.

This clonotype was counted many times. The rearrangement links TRBV28 to TRBJ1-5, with 7 bases aligning to TRBD1. CDR1 and CDR2 (germline): MDHEN, SYDVKM. The CDR3 runs 14 residues. V was pared by 5 bases and J by 6 bases, with 7 bases of the junction left unmatched. The DNA of the CDR3 is TGTGCCAGCAGTGTACACAGGGGAGGTCAGCCCCAGCATTTT. Amino acid sequence: CASSVHRGGQPQHF.

Many counts were recorded for this clonotype. The chain is built from TRBV27 and TRBJ1-1, with 7 bases lining up with TRBD1. J lost 4 bases, V lost 6 bases, and 8 bases had no gene match. CDR3 length equals 14 residues. Germline CDR1 and CDR2: MNHEY and SMNVEV (reference sequence). CDR3 nucleotides: TGTGCCAGCAGACTACGGACAGGATCCACTGAAGCTTTCTTT. Its translation is CASRLRTGSTEAFF.

This clonotype was found once. The chain uses TRBV5-6 and TRBJ1-5; D call uncertain. The CDR3 extends over 13 amino acids. Germline CDR1 SGHDT, CDR2 YYEEEE. Trimming removed 3 bases at V and 3 bases at J, with 7 bases between. CDR3 DNA: TGTGCCAGCAGCTCCGAAGACAATCAGCCCCAGCATTTT. Its translation: CASSSEDNQPQHF.

This clonotype was found many times. The V gene is TRBV12-3 or TRBV12-4, the J gene TRBJ1-5; D unclear. There are 14 residues in the CDR3. The ends were cut back, 5 bases at V and 0 bases at J, with 8 bases in the middle. CDR3 DNA: TGTGCCAGCAGTCAAACTAATAGCAATCAGCCCCAGCATTTT. Its protein is CASSQTNSNQPQHF.

Comment on this clonotype: The junction differs from germline at one of its ends, possibly a read error. The rearrangement joins TRBV30 to TRBJ1-1, with D perhaps matching TRBD1 (5 bases). The CDR3 is 15 residues long. From germline, CDR1 is GTSNPN and CDR2 SVGIG (reference sequence). In nucleotides, the CDR3 is TGTGCCCGGAGGGGAAAGACAGTGATGAACACTGAAGCTTTCTTT. Translating it yields CARRGKTVMNTEAFF.